The rows below give T cell receptor beta chains drawn from one sample of a study of CD8+ T cells in alopecia areata. Here immunoSEQ multiplex PCR was the method, and the copy in TCRdb shows in-frame clones only, minus some. Of 140,000 to 150,000 clones in the sample, about 47% were seen once. Sequencing used CD4+ T cells sorted from blood, obtained at week 0. The receptors were sampled from a human donor with alopecia areata. The CDR3 runs from the conserved cysteine through the conserved F or W. A D gene is named only where the DNA matches it firmly. Size values are once, few and many counts, or a class for expanded clones, and some rows have none.

TGTGCCAGCTCACCTCAAATCAATGAGCAGTTCTTC	CASSPQINEQFF	.	.	TRBV18	TRBJ2-1
TGCGCCAGCAGCTCCGGTGGGGGGGAGACCCAGTACTTC	CASSSGGGETQYF	.	few	TRBV5-1	TRBJ2-5
TGCAGCGTGGGACAGGGCAGAACTGAAGCTTTCTTT	CSVGQGRTEAFF	TRBD1	.	TRBV29-1	TRBJ1-1
TGTGCCTGGAGTGCGGGACACGAAAACGGCGAGCAGTACTTC	CAWSAGHENGEQYF	.	few	TRBV30	TRBJ2-7
TGCGCCAGCAGCCAGGCCGGTCCGGCGGGAGGTCAAGAGACCCAGTACTTC	CASSQAGPAGGQETQYF	TRBD2	once	TRBV4-1	TRBJ2-5
TGTGCCAGCAGTAACAGGGGTAGCAATCAGCCCCAGCATTTT	CASSNRGSNQPQHF	TRBD1	once	TRBV2	TRBJ1-5
TGTGCCAGCAGTTACTCGAGCGGTCATCAGCCCCAGCATTTT	CASSYSSGHQPQHF	.	.	TRBV6-5	TRBJ1-5
TGTGCCAGCAGCTCACTCGGGCAGGGGGCTTCCTACGAGCAGTACTTC	CASSSLGQGASYEQYF	TRBD1	.	TRBV11-1	TRBJ2-7
TGCGCCAGCAGCTTGGGCCACACAGGGCCTGAAGCTTTCTTT	CASSLGHTGPEAFF	.	few	TRBV5-1	TRBJ1-1
TGCAGCGTTCTTGACGTACCTGGGCAGAACTCCTACGAGCAGTACTTC	CSVLDVPGQNSYEQYF	.	few	TRBV29-1	TRBJ2-7
TGCGCCAGCAGCTCGCCGCCGGCCATGGTGGGCTACGAGCAGTACTTC	CASSSPPAMVGYEQYF	.	.	TRBV5-1	TRBJ2-7
TGTGCCAGCAGCAAACAGGACAGGGGGCTAGGGAACACTGAAGCTTTCTTT	CASSKQDRGLGNTEAFF	TRBD1	.	TRBV27	TRBJ1-1
TGCGCCAGCCGCGAGATAAAAGAGTCGGCCCAGTACTTC	CASREIKESAQYF	.	.	TRBV5-1	TRBJ2-5
TGTGCCTGGAGTGCGGGACTGCAGAATGAAAAACTGTTTTTT	CAWSAGLQNEKLFF	.	.	TRBV30	TRBJ1-4
TGTGCCAGCAGCCCCCGAGGGGGGGCGGGCACAGATACGCAGTATTTT	CASSPRGGAGTDTQYF	.	.	TRBV9	TRBJ2-3
TGTGCCAGCAGAAAAGTTCAAGGGGCGAGGAACACTGAAGCTTTCTTT	CASRKVQGARNTEAFF	.	few	TRBV27	TRBJ1-1
TGTGCCAGCAGCAAAAAACTAGTAGGCCCTTCGATCGAGCAGTACTTC	CASSKKLVGPSIEQYF	.	few	TRBV7-2	TRBJ2-7
TGTGCCTGGAGTAGGTCTAGCGGACGCGGGGAGCTGTTTTTT	CAWSRSSGRGELFF	TRBD2	.	TRBV30	TRBJ2-2
TGTGCCAGCAGTTCCCTGACAGGCGCCGGGGAGCTGTTTTTT	CASSSLTGAGELFF	.	.	TRBV27	TRBJ2-2
TGCAGCGTGGACAGGGGAGATGGCTACACCTTC	CSVDRGDGYTF	TRBD1	.	TRBV29-1	TRBJ1-2
TGCGCCAGCAGCCGCGAGGGGGCTTACGAGCAGTACTTC	CASSREGAYEQYF	TRBD1	once	TRBV4-1	TRBJ2-7
TGCGCCAGAGGACAGAGTACTTTCTACGAGCAGTACTTC	CARGQSTFYEQYF	.	.	TRBV10-1	TRBJ2-7
TGCAGCGTCCCTGGCGGGGGGATCTACAATGAGCAGTTCTTC	CSVPGGGIYNEQFF	TRBD2	.	TRBV29-1	TRBJ2-1
TGTGCAACCCGGACTCCCTCCACCACAGATACGCAGTATTTT	CATRTPSTTDTQYF	.	.	TRBV2	TRBJ2-3
TGCGCCAGCAGCCCGGGGGAGCTAGCCAAAAACATTCAGTACTTC	CASSPGELAKNIQYF	.	few	TRBV5-1	TRBJ2-4
TGCGCCAGCAGCTGGAAATACGACAGCAACGAGCAGTACTTC	CASSWKYDSNEQYF	.	.	TRBV5-1	TRBJ2-7
TGTGCCAGCAGCGTAGCTCCGAAAGACACTGAAGCTTTCTTT	CASSVAPKDTEAFF	.	.	TRBV9	TRBJ1-1
TGTGCCAGCAGTTCGACAGGGCCGTACCGAAATTCACCCCTCCACTTT	CASSSTGPYRNSPLHF	TRBD1	once	TRBV27	TRBJ1-6
TGTGCCACTCAGACTGGGTACTCCTACGAGCAGTACTTC	CATQTGYSYEQYF	.	few	TRBV10-3	TRBJ2-7
TGTGCCAGCAGTCGGTCGGCGATTATGGAGACCCAGTACTTC	CASSRSAIMETQYF	.	.	TRBV9	TRBJ2-5
TGTGCCAGCAGCGTAGGGGGGACTAGCGGGGACGAGCAGTACTTC	CASSVGGTSGDEQYF	TRBD2	.	TRBV9	TRBJ2-7
TGTGCCAGCAGGGGACAGGGGAAAGAGACCCAGTACTTC	CASRGQGKETQYF	.	.	TRBV21-1	TRBJ2-5
TGCAGCGTCGGGGACAGAACCTACTCTGGGGCCAACGTCCTGACTTTC	CSVGDRTYSGANVLTF	TRBD1	.	TRBV29-1	TRBJ2-6
TGTGCCACCGAATCGGGACAGGGCTCGTCTGCCTATGGCTACACCTTC	CATESGQGSSAYGYTF	TRBD1	.	TRBV15	TRBJ1-2
TGTGCCAGCAGCCAAGAACCGGGGGGCGAGCAGTACTTC	CASSQEPGGEQYF	TRBD2	.	TRBV4-2	TRBJ2-7
TGCAGCGTCCCACCCCACGGGGCTGATACGCAGTATTTT	CSVPPHGADTQYF	.	few	TRBV29-1	TRBJ2-3
TGTGCCAGCAGTAATAGCGGGAGGTCCCGCACCGGGGAGCTGTTTTTT	CASSNSGRSRTGELFF	TRBD2	few	TRBV28	TRBJ2-2